Included here is one T cell receptor beta chain sequence, with context. No antigen is known for it. Base qualities are not at hand, and no much larger clone is one base apart. This specimen comes from a study of blood T cell repertoires in COVID-19 (TCRdb year 2020). Regarding the research as a whole: Samples from collaborators originated in the United States, Italy and Spain and spanned both the acute and convalescent phases of COVID-19. The material from the prospective study consisted of cDNA or gDNA derived from T cells, B-cell-depleted T cells, or PBMCs. Subjects who had been exposed to COVID-19, were actively infected with it, or had recovered from it provided the deeply sampled blood TCRbeta repertoires that made up the dataset. The repertoires were made available in a free public database intended to serve as a resource for research on the immune response to SARS-CoV-2. The samples were drawn from the first 160 participants of the ongoing ImmuneRACE study and from some 1,300 subjects provided by 6 global collaborators. A de-identified subject ID, COVID-19 status, age in years and sex were almost always included in the sample metadata. Where HLA class I and class II types were available, the types were taken from metadata supplied by the sample provider, not from assay-based typing. The paper's findings and limits, for the study overall: Clinical and demographic metadata were provided uncurated, with the amount varying by source and participant.

TCRbeta CDR3 regions were amplified from genomic DNA by means of the immunoSEQ Assay, a bias-controlled multiplex PCR. Processing in the source paper ran as follows. Nucleated cell counts per sample were estimated from amplification of reference gene primers within the assay. To quantify the absolute abundance of each unique TCRbeta CDR3 rearrangement, sequence reads were collapsed and filtered. For each sample, productive Simpson clonality was calculated as the square root of Simpson's diversity index across productive rearrangements. TCRdb mirrors the immuneACCESS table, restricted to in-frame sequences. Some clones are absent from its copies; in checked studies, under half trace to an unresolved V gene, and the reason for the others is unknown. The V and J calls and clone size were taken over from that table, and D and trimming were inferred from the DNA. Here the sample has 240,000 or so clones; about 82% occur a single time. Jointly, the top ten make up over 2% of the sample.

The CDR3, from cysteine to phenylalanine, totals 13 residues. Only the CDR3 portion is preserved as DNA: 39 bases, with reading frame beginning at the first base. CDR1 and CDR2 were assigned from the germline V gene as SGHTA and FQGNSA. At the junction V is shortened by 1 base and J by 2 bases, with 5 bases in between. In the prospective study, participants were about 18 to 95 years old, resided in 24 geographic areas of the United States, and were enrolled through a virtual design. To assign participants to cohorts, the prospective study relied on clinical history that participants themselves reported in a screening survey and a study questionnaire. ImmuneRACE Cohort 3 recovered participants were defined by two consecutive negative NP/OP PCR tests, healthcare professional clearance, or symptom resolution. Mobile phlebotomists in the prospective study collected whole blood, serum and a nasopharyngeal or oropharyngeal swab from every participant. Additional blood draws and questionnaires over an approximately two-month period could optionally be provided by prospective study participants. Before DNA extraction, blood samples from the prospective study were shipped at room temperature or frozen.

This chain joins TRBV7-2 to TRBJ1-1; the D gene is unclear. Sequenced material: PBMCs or T cells enriched from blood (not recorded which). The receptor's source is a woman aged 45-60 years who had recovered from COVID-19. This receptor carries the CDR3 CASSLVPNTEAFF. The DNA sequence reads TGTGCCAGCAGCTTAGTTCCAAACACTGAAGCTTTCTTT.